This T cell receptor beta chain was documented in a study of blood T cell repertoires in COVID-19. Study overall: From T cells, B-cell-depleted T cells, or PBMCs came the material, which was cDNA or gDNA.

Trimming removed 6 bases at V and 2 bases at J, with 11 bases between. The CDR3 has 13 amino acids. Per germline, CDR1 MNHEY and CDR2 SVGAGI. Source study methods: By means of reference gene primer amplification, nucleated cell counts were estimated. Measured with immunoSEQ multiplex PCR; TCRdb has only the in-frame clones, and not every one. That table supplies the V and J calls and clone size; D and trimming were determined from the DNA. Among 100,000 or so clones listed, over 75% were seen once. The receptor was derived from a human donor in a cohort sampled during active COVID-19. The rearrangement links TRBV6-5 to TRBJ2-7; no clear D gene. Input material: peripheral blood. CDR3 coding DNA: TGTGCCAGCAGCGCCACTTTTCCCTACGAGCAGTACTTC. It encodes CASSATFPYEQYF.